These 9 T cell receptor beta chains came from one sample sequenced in a study of blood T cell repertoires in COVID-19. Using immunoSEQ multiplex PCR, the repertoire was profiled, and TCRdb retains in-frame clones only, with some absent. The data hold over 65,000 clones, with 85% observed a single time. Sequences were obtained from peripheral blood. Every receptor here comes from a man of 80 years or more with active or convalescent COVID-19.

This clone was recorded once. CDR3: CASRRGTAPDEQYV. The CDR3 DNA follows: TGTGCCAGCAGACGCGGGACAGCGCCAGACGAGCAGTACGTC. This chain links TRBV6-5 with TRBJ2-7; maybe TRBD1 (7 bases). CDR1 and CDR2 from the germline V gene are MNHEY and SVGAGI. Trimming removed 6 bases from V and 5 bases from J, with 17 bases in between. The CDR3 loop spans 14 amino acids.

This chain uses TRBV18 with TRBJ1-1; 8 nucleotides line up with TRBD1. The junction had 8 bases not matched to a gene; V was cut back by 1 base and J by 1 base. Germline CDR1 and CDR2: KGHSH and LQKENI. There are 17 residues in the CDR3. In nucleotides, the CDR3 is TGTGCCAGCTCACCACTACTCCCACAGGGGGGGAACACTGAAGCTTTCTTT. As protein: CASSPLLPQGGNTEAFF.

The V and J genes are TRBV25-1 and TRBJ2-3, with TRBD1 identical over 7 bases. CDR3 length: 15 amino acids. Germline CDR1 and CDR2: MGHDK and SYGVNS. Unmatched junction bases numbered 7, after V lost 1 base and J lost 6 bases. CDR3 region: CASSESGQRLDTQYF. The CDR3 coding sequence is TGTGCCAGCAGTGAATCGGGACAGCGACTGGATACGCAGTATTTT.

The chain is built from TRBV7-9 and TRBJ2-1, with TRBD2 matching 9 bases. The germline V gene encodes CDR1 SEHNR and CDR2 FQNEAQ (reference sequence). The trim removed 6 bases at V and 4 bases at J, leaving 13 bases unmatched. This CDR3 has 17 amino acids. The CDR3 loop is CASRFGGNSGSYNEQFF. The CDR3 bases are TGTGCCAGCAGATTCGGAGGGAATAGCGGGAGTTACAATGAGCAGTTCTTC.

This sequence joins TRBV24-1 and TRBJ1-2; D may be TRBD1 (5 bases). Germline assignment: CDR1 KGHDR and CDR2 SFDVKD. The CDR3 covers 12 residues. The ends were cut back, 6 bases at V and 8 bases at J, with 12 bases in the middle. The CDR3 DNA follows: TGTGCCACCAGTCCGGGTTGGGGCGGCTACACCTTC. Its translation is CATSPGWGGYTF.

The chain is built from TRBV10-3 and TRBJ2-3; 12 nucleotides align to TRBD2. CDR3 size: 16 residues. The germline V gene has CDR1 ENHRY and CDR2 SYGVKD. V lost 8 bases to trimming and J lost 1 base; unmatched junction nucleotides: 7. CDR3 sequence reads: CAIPKSSGGGTDTQYF. As DNA, the CDR3 is TGTGCCATCCCGAAATCTAGCGGGGGGGGCACAGATACGCAGTATTTT.

V is TRBV7-9 and J is TRBJ1-4; perhaps TRBD1 as D (6 bases). The CDR3 is 15 amino acids. V lost 2 bases to trimming and J lost 7 bases, with 14 bases between them. CDR1 and CDR2 from the germline V gene are SEHNR and FQNEAQ (reference sequence). CDR3 protein: CASSLTPGAVEKLFF. The CDR3 DNA reads TGTGCCAGCAGCTTAACCCCAGGGGCTGTTGAAAAACTGTTTTTT.

The J gene is TRBJ1-2, the V gene TRBV28; possible D gene TRBD1, 5 bases. CDR1 is MDHEN and CDR2 is SYDVKM in the germline V gene. Between the trimmed V and J ends, which lost 6 bases and 0 bases, there was a span of 17 bases. The CDR3 sequence is 16 residues long. Here the CDR3 reads CASRAPGGGANYGYTF. The CDR3, as DNA: TGTGCCAGCAGGGCACCCGGGGGGGGTGCTAACTATGGCTACACCTTC.

The V gene is TRBV2, the J gene TRBJ1-6, with 7 bases lining up with TRBD1. The V and J ends lost 6 bases and 2 bases, in that order; junction bases with no gene match: 4. The germline V gene encodes CDR1 SNHLY and CDR2 FYNNEI. The CDR3 totals 15 residues. The CDR3 DNA reads TGTGCCAGCAGGAGTCAGGGGGCCTATAATTCACCCCTCCACTTT. This translates into CASRSQGAYNSPLHF.